A single sample is the source of the 23 T cell receptor beta chains below, sequenced in a study of blood T cell repertoires in COVID-19. The table came from immunoSEQ multiplex PCR; TCRdb's copy has only in-frame clones and leaves some out. The sample has fewer than 450,000 clones; almost 90% are singletons. Sequenced input: peripheral blood. The receptors here all came from a woman aged 70 to 79 with COVID-19, enrolled during active disease.

The DNA of the CDR3 is TGTGCCAGCAGTTATGTCGAGGGAAGCACTGAAGCTTTCTTT. Its translation is CASSYVEGSTEAFF. The chain is built from TRBV6-5 and TRBJ1-1; D is unresolved. V lost 3 bases to trimming and J lost 4 bases, with 12 bases between them. This CDR3 is built from 14 residues. Per the germline V gene, CDR1 is MNHEY and CDR2 is SVGAGI.

V and J are TRBV5-1 and TRBJ1-1; 7 bases are a match to TRBD1. The CDR3 is made up of 13 amino acids. V trimming: 4 bases; J trimming: 3 bases; junction bases outside the gene matches: 3. Germline V CDR1 and CDR2: SGHRS, YFSETQ. CDR3 sequence (DNA): TGCGCCAGCAGCGCAACAGGGGACACTGAAGCTTTCTTT. Its protein product is CASSATGDTEAFF.

The chain is built from TRBV9 and TRBJ1-1; D not certain. V lost 4 bases, J lost 3 bases, and 13 bases lay in between. The germline gives CDR1 SGDLS, CDR2 YYNGEE. There are 14 residues in the CDR3. CDR3 sequence: CASSPREGYTEAFF. Written as DNA, the CDR3 is TGTGCCAGCAGCCCCCGGGAAGGGTACACTGAAGCTTTCTTT.

This clone was seen at least ten times. Other DNA variants within this sample encode the same CDR3. V is TRBV2 and J is TRBJ1-5; 9 nucleotides line up with TRBD1. Trimming took 7 bases from V and 4 from J; bases not matched to a gene: 2. Germline CDR1 and CDR2: SNHLY and FYNNEI. This CDR3 has 13 amino acids. CDR3 sequence reads: CASTGQGNQPQHF. The CDR3 DNA is TGTGCCAGCACGGGACAGGGAAATCAGCCCCAGCATTTT. The whole variable domain, remainder taken from reference TRBV2 and TRBJ1-5, is EPEVTQTPSHQVTQMGQEVILRCVPISNHLYFYWYRQILGQKVEFLVSFYNNEISEKSEIFDDQFSVERPDGSNFTLKIRSTKLEDSAMYFCASTGQGNQPQHFGDGTRLSIL.

The V call is TRBV28, the J call TRBJ1-2; 12 bases map to TRBD1. With V trimmed by 6 bases and J by 1 base, 6 bases remained unmatched. From germline, CDR1 is MDHEN and CDR2 SYDVKM. The length of the CDR3 is 16 residues. The CDR3 sequence: CASRAGDRGLNYGYTF. The DNA for the CDR3 is TGTGCCAGCAGGGCTGGGGACAGGGGGCTTAACTATGGCTACACCTTC.

The V call is TRBV30, the J call TRBJ1-6, with 9 positions matching TRBD1. The CDR3 totals 18 residues. The V gene end was trimmed by 4 bases and the J gene end by 0 bases; junction bases not matched to a gene: 10. Germline-derived CDR1 and CDR2 are GTSNPN and SVGIG (reference sequence). The CDR3 nucleotides read TGTGCCTGGACGAGACAAGGGACAGGGAGCTCCTATAATTCACCCCTCCACTTT. As protein: CAWTRQGTGSSYNSPLHF.

This clone occurred once. The rearrangement joins TRBV7-2 to TRBJ2-7, with D tentatively TRBD1 (6 bases). The CDR3 sequence is 13 residues long. With 3 bases removed from V and 2 bases from J, the gap between germline ends came to 8 bases. Germline CDR1 reads SGHTA; CDR2 reads FQGNSA. CDR3 nucleotides: TGTGCCAGCAGCTTGACAGGAACCTACGAGCAGTACTTC. This codes for CASSLTGTYEQYF.

The chain has TRBV29-1 and TRBJ2-1; TRBD1 matches 9 bases. This CDR3 region has 13 residues. CDR1 is SQVTM and CDR2 is ANQGSEA in the germline V gene. V gave up 7 bases and J gave up 7 bases; unmatched junction bases: 8. The CDR3 protein is CSGTDRGSNEQFF. CDR3 in DNA: TGCAGCGGGACCGACAGGGGGAGTAATGAGCAGTTCTTC.

Concerning this clone: In the same sample, other DNA sequences code for this CDR3. This chain uses TRBV20-1 with TRBJ1-1; TRBD1 is a possible D gene (5 bases). V lost 3 bases, J lost 2 bases, and 7 bases lay in between. This CDR3 region has 12 residues. From germline, CDR1 is DFQATT and CDR2 SNEGSKA (reference sequence). The CDR3 DNA is TGCAGTGCTAGTCAGGGAAACACTGAAGCTTTCTTT. As protein: CSASQGNTEAFF.

This clone has only one observation. DNA for the CDR3: TGCGCCAGCAAGGGCAGGGGGGACACTGAAGCTTTCTTT. Protein product: CASKGRGDTEAFF. This chain connects TRBV5-1 to TRBJ1-1; 7 bases align to TRBD1. Looked up from germline, CDR1 is SGHRS and CDR2 is YFSETQ. The V gene end was trimmed by 6 bases and the J gene end by 3 bases; junction bases not matched to a gene: 5. The CDR3 is 13 amino acids. Variable domain in full (rest from reference TRBV5-1 and TRBJ1-1): KAGVTQTPRYLIKTRGQQVTLSCSPISGHRSVSWYQQTPGQGLQFLFEYFSETQRNKGNFPGRFSGRQFSNSRSEMNVSTLELGDSALYLCASKGRGDTEAFFGQGTRLTVV.

This chain joins TRBV7-8 and TRBJ2-1; 11 nucleotides align to TRBD2. Germline values: CDR1 SGHVS, CDR2 FQNEAQ. V lost 3 bases and J lost 0; bases outside the gene matches: 10. This CDR3 contains 19 residues. DNA of the CDR3: TGTGCCAGCAGCTTCGGCGGTACTAGCGGGGGCATCTCCTACAATGAGCAGTTCTTC. Encoded protein: CASSFGGTSGGISYNEQFF.

V gene TRBV29-1 combines with J gene TRBJ1-1, with 8 bases that match TRBD1. Germline-derived CDR1 and CDR2 are SQVTM and ANQGSEA. CDR3 length: 13 amino acids. The V segment lost 3 bases and the J segment 5 bases; nucleotides outside the gene matches: 5. CDR3 in amino acids: CSVEMQGATEAFF. CDR3 bases: TGCAGCGTTGAGATGCAGGGGGCGACTGAAGCTTTCTTT.

The genes are TRBV19 and TRBJ1-1, with 7 bases identical to TRBD1. Germline V gives CDR1 LNHDA, CDR2 SQIVND (reference sequence). The CDR3 covers 14 residues. Trimming at V came to 5 bases and at J to 2 bases, leaving 5 bases not matched to a gene. The CDR3 sequence: CASSAHRGNTEAFF. The CDR3, as DNA: TGTGCCAGTAGTGCCCACAGGGGCAACACTGAAGCTTTCTTT.

V and J are TRBV4-3 and TRBJ1-1; 11 nucleotides agree with TRBD1. This CDR3 is built from 17 residues. V shed 0 bases, J shed 0 bases, and the junction held 3 bases outside the gene matches. Germline V lookup: CDR1 LGHNA, CDR2 YSLEER. Written as DNA, the CDR3 is TGCGCCAGCAGCCAAGATTGGACAGGGGGCCTGAACACTGAAGCTTTCTTT. Its translation is CASSQDWTGGLNTEAFF.

V usage is TRBV7-9 and J usage is TRBJ1-2; maybe TRBD1 (5 bases). Germline CDR1 is SEHNR and CDR2 is FQNEAQ (reference sequence). This CDR3 is built from 15 residues. The germline V and J ends were trimmed by 1 base and 7 bases, with 16 bases remaining between them. CDR3 nucleotide sequence: TGTGCCAGCAGCTTAGAGAGTCAGGGCTCGGGTGGCTACACCTTC. Translated, it gives CASSLESQGSGGYTF.

The chain recombines TRBV3-1 (or the pseudogene TRBV3-2) with TRBJ2-3; 9 positions agree with TRBD1. CDR1 and CDR2 from the germline V gene are LGHDT and YNNKEL (reference sequence). The CDR3 runs 17 residues. Trimming cost V 5 bases and J 3 bases; bases outside gene matches: 12. Here the CDR3 DNA reads TGTGCCAGCAGCTGTCGACGCCGGGACAGGGCTACAGATACGCAGTATTTT. Its translation: CASSCRRRDRATDTQYF.

The chain has TRBV4-3 and TRBJ2-3; 8 positions agree with TRBD2. The CDR3 consists of 15 residues. The germline gives CDR1 LGHNA, CDR2 YSLEER. V shed 5 bases, J shed 1 base, and the junction held 5 bases outside the gene matches. This CDR3 is CASSSQTSGTDTQYF. The DNA of the CDR3 is TGCGCCAGCAGCTCTCAGACTAGCGGCACAGATACGCAGTATTTT.

DNA for the CDR3: TGTGCCAGCAGCTTCCGGGTCTCGAAGGAGGGTAACTATGGCTACACCTTC. Amino acids: CASSFRVSKEGNYGYTF. The chain combines TRBV7-8 with TRBJ1-2; unclear D gene. The CDR3 covers 17 residues. Germline assignment: CDR1 SGHVS and CDR2 FQNEAQ. Trimming stripped 3 bases from V and 1 base from J, with 18 bases between.

The chain recombines TRBV6-1 with TRBJ1-1, with D hard to call. The V end lost 2 bases, the J end lost 1 base, and 8 bases lay between the germline ends. Germline V gives CDR1 MNHNS, CDR2 SASEGT. This CDR3 is 14 amino acids long. The CDR3 DNA sequence: TGTGCCAGCAGTGAACGAGGGAGGAACACTGAAGCTTTCTTT. Protein sequence: CASSERGRNTEAFF.

The chain couples TRBV4-1 to TRBJ2-5; possibly TRBD2 for D (5 bases). The CDR3 extends over 16 amino acids. Germline values: CDR1 MGHRA, CDR2 YSYEKL. Trimming left V 1 base short and J 1 base short, with 13 bases between. Here the CDR3 reads CASSQGESGAQETQYF. CDR3 bases: TGCGCCAGCAGCCAAGGGGAGAGCGGAGCCCAAGAGACCCAGTACTTC.

The chain links TRBV12-5 to TRBJ1-2; unclear D gene. Germline V gene lookup returns CDR1 LGHNT and CDR2 FRNRAP. The CDR3 totals 13 residues. V lost 4 bases and J 8 bases, leaving 14 bases between the germline ends. The DNA of the CDR3 is TGTGCTAGTGGTTCGGACGGAGGCTTCGGCTACACCTTC. Its translation: CASGSDGGFGYTF.

The chain joins TRBV7-8 to TRBJ2-5; possibly TRBD2 for D (6 bases). The CDR3 consists of 18 residues. Germline V gene lookup returns CDR1 SGHVS and CDR2 FQNEAQ. Between the trimmed V and J ends, which lost 3 bases and 0 bases, there was a span of 20 bases. The CDR3 nucleotides are TGTGCCAGCAGCTTTGAAAGACGGTCTAGCGAGTACCAAGAGACCCAGTACTTC. The encoded protein is CASSFERRSSEYQETQYF.

This rearrangement joins TRBV19 to TRBJ2-7; tentative D call: TRBD2 (6 bases). The germline gives CDR1 LNHDA, CDR2 SQIVND (reference sequence). V gave up 5 bases and J gave up 0 bases, with 17 bases separating them. CDR3 size: 16 residues. For the CDR3, the DNA is TGTGCCAGTAGTTCCGCGGGCCGGGGGAGCTCCTACGAGCAGTACTTC. Amino acids: CASSSAGRGSSYEQYF.